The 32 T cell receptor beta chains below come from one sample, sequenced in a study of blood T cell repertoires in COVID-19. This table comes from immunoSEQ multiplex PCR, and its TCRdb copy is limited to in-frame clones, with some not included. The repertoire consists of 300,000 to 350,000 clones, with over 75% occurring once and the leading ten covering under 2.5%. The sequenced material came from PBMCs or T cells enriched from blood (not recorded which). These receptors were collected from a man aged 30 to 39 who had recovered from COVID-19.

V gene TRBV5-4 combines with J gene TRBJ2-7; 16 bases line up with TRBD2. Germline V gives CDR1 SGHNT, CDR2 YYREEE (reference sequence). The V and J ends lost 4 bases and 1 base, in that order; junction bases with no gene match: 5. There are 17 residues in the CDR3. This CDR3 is CASSRGLAGGVSYEQYF. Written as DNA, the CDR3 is TGTGCCAGCAGCCGGGGACTAGCGGGGGGGGTGTCCTACGAGCAGTACTTC.

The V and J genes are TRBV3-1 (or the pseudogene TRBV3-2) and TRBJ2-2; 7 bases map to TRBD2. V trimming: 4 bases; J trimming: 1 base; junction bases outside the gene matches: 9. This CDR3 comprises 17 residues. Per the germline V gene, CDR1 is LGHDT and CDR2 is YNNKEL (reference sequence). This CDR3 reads CASSRSGVAGNTGELFF. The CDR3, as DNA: TGTGCCAGCAGCCGGTCGGGGGTAGCGGGGAACACCGGGGAGCTGTTTTTT.

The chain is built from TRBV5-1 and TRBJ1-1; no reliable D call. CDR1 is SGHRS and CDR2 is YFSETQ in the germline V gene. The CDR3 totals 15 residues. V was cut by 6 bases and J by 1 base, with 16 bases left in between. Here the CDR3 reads CASKPQTTQNTEAFF. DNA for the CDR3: TGCGCCAGCAAACCACAGACCACCCAGAACACTGAAGCTTTCTTT. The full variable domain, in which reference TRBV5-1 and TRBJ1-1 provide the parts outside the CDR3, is KAGVTQTPRYLIKTRGQQVTLSCSPISGHRSVSWYQQTPGQGLQFLFEYFSETQRNKGNFPGRFSGRQFSNSRSEMNVSTLELGDSALYLCASKPQTTQNTEAFFGQGTRLTVV.

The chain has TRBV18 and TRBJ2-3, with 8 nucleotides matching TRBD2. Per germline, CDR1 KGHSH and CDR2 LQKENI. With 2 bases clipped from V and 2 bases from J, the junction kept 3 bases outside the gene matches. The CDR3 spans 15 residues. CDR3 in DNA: TGTGCCAGCTCACCAAGCGGGGGCCACACAGATACGCAGTATTTT. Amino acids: CASSPSGGHTDTQYF.

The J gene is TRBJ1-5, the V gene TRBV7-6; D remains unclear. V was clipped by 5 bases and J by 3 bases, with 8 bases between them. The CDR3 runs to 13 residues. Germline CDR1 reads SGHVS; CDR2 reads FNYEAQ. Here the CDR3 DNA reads TGTGCCAGCAGCCAAACCTACAATCAGCCCCAGCATTTT. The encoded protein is CASSQTYNQPQHF.

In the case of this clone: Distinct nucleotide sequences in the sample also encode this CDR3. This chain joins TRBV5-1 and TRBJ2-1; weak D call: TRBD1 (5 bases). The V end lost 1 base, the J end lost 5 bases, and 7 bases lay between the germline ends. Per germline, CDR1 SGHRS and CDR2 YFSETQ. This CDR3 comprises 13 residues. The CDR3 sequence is CASSLTGDNEQFF. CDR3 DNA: TGCGCCAGCAGCTTGACAGGAGACAATGAGCAGTTCTTC.

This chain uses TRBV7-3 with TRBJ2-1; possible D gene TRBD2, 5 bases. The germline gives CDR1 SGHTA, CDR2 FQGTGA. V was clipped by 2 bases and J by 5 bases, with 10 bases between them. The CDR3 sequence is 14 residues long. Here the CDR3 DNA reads TGTGCCAGCAGCTTAGTTAGCGAGCACAATGAGCAGTTCTTC. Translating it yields CASSLVSEHNEQFF.

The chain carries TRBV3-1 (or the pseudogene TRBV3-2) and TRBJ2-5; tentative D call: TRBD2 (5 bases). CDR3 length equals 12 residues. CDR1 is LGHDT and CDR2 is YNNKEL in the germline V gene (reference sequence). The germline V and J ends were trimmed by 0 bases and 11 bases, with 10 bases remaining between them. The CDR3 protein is CASSQEERRQYF. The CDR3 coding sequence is TGTGCCAGCAGCCAAGAAGAACGGAGGCAGTACTTC.

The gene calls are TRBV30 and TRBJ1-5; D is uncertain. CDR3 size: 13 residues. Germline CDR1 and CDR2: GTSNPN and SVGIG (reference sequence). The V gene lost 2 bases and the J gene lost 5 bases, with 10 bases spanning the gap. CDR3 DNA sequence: TGTGCCTGGAGTAGCGCCCTGGATCAGCCCCAGCATTTT. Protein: CAWSSALDQPQHF. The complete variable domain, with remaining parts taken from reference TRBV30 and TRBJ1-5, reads SQTIHQWPATLVQPVGSPLSLECTVEGTSNPNLYWYRQAAGRGLQLLFYSVGIGQISSEVPQNLSASRPQDRQFILSSKKLLLSDSGFYLCAWSSALDQPQHFGDGTRLSIL.

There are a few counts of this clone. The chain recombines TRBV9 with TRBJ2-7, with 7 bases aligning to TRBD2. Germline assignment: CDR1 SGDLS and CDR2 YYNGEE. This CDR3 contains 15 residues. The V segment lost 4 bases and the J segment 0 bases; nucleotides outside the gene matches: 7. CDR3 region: CASSPRDYNSYEQYF. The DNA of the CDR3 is TGTGCCAGCAGCCCCCGGGACTATAACTCCTACGAGCAGTACTTC.

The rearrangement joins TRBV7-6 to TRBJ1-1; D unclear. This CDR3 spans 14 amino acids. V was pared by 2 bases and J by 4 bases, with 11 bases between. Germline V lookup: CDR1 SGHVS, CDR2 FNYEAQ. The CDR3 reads CASSLSLSGTEAFF. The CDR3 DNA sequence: TGTGCCAGCAGCTTATCCCTTTCGGGCACTGAAGCTTTCTTT. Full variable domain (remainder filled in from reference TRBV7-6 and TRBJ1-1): GAGVSQSPRYKVTKRGQDVALRCDPISGHVSLYWYRQALGQGPEFLTYFNYEAQQDKSGLPNDRFSAERPEGSISTLTIQRTEQRDSAMYRCASSLSLSGTEAFFGQGTRLTVV.

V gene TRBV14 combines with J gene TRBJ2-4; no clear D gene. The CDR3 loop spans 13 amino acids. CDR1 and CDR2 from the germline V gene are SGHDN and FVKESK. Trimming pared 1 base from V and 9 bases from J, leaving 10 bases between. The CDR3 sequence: CASSQVVTGIQYF. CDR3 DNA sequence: TGTGCCAGCAGCCAAGTGGTCACGGGCATTCAGTACTTC.

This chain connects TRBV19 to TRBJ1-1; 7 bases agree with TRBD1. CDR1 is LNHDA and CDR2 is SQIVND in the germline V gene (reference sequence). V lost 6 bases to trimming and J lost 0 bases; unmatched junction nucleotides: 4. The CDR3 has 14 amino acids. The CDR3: CASSQTGLNTEAFF. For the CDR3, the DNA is TGTGCCAGTAGCCAGACAGGGCTGAACACTGAAGCTTTCTTT.

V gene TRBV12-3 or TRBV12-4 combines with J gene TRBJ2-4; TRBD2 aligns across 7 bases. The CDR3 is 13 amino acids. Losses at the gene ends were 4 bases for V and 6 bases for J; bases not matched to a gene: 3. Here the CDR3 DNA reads TGTGCCAGCAGTTGGGGGGAGGGAAACATTCAGTACTTC. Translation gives CASSWGEGNIQYF.

DNA of the CDR3: TGTGCCAGCAGCTTTCGGGACAGCAACTCGAATGAGCAGTTCTTC. Translated: CASSFRDSNSNEQFF. The chain carries TRBV7-2 and TRBJ2-1; 7 bases fit TRBD1. This CDR3 has 15 residues. Germline CDR1 and CDR2: SGHTA and FQGNSA. The J segment lost 7 bases and the V segment lost 3 bases, leaving 9 bases of the junction unmatched.

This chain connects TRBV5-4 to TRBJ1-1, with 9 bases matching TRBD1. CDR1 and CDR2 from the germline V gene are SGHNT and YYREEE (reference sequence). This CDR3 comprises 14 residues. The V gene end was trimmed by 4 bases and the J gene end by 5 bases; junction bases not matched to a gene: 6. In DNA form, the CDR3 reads TGTGCCAGCAGCAAAGGGACAGGGACGACTGAAGCTTTCTTT. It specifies CASSKGTGTTEAFF.

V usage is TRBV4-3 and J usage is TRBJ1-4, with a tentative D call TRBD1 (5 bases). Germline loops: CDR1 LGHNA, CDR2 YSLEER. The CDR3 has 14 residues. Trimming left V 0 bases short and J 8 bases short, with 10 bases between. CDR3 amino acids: CASSQEGVGEKLFF. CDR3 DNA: TGCGCCAGCAGCCAAGAAGGGGTAGGGGAAAAACTGTTTTTT.

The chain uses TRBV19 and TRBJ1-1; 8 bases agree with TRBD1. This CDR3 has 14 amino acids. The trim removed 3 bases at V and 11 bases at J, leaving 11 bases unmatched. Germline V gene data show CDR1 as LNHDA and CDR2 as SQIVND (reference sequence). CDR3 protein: CASSIPDTQGEAFF. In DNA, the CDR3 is TGTGCCAGTAGTATTCCCGATACACAGGGGGAGGCTTTCTTT.

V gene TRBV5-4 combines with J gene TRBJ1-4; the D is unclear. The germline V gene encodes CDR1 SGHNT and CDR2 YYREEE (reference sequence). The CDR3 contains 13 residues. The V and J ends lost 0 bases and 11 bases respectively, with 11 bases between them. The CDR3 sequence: CASSLDSTGKLFF. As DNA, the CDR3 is TGTGCCAGCAGCTTGGACTCAACGGGGAAACTGTTTTTT.

The CDR3 DNA reads as TGCAGTGCTCGTGCCGTGCTACGGGATGAAGCTTTCTTT. Residues: CSARAVLRDEAFF. V gene TRBV20-1 combines with J gene TRBJ1-1, with no clear D. Deletions cut 5 bases from V and 7 bases from J, with 17 bases between. CDR1 is DFQATT, CDR2 SNEGSKA, per germline (reference sequence). The CDR3 has 13 amino acids.

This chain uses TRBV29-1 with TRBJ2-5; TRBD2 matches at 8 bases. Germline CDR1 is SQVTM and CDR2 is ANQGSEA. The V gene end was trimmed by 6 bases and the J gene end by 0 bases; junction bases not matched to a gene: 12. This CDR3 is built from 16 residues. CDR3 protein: CSVGANDSGDQETQYF. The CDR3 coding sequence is TGCAGCGTCGGGGCCAATGATAGCGGGGACCAAGAGACCCAGTACTTC.

The CDR3 here is CASNRGGGNYGYTF. Written as DNA, the CDR3 is TGTGCCAGCAACAGGGGAGGAGGTAACTATGGCTACACCTTC. The V gene is TRBV6-5, the J gene TRBJ1-2; 7 positions match TRBD1. The ends lost 7 bases at V and 1 base at J; junction bases unmatched: 6. This CDR3 spans 14 amino acids. Looked up from germline, CDR1 is MNHEY and CDR2 is SVGAGI.

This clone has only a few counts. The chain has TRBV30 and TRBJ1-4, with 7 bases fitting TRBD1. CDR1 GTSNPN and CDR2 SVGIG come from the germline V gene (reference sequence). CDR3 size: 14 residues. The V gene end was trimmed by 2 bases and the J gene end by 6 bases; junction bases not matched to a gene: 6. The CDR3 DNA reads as TGTGCCTGGAGTCCTGGGACAGTTTATGAAAAACTGTTTTTT. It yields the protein CAWSPGTVYEKLFF.

CDR3 region: CASSLSRLNEKLFF. In DNA, the CDR3 is TGCGCCAGCAGCTTGAGCAGGCTTAATGAAAAACTGTTTTTT. The rearrangement joins TRBV5-1 to TRBJ1-4, with D unclear. Germline CDR1 SGHRS, CDR2 YFSETQ. Trimming pared 1 base from V and 4 bases from J, leaving 8 bases between. The CDR3 contains 14 residues.

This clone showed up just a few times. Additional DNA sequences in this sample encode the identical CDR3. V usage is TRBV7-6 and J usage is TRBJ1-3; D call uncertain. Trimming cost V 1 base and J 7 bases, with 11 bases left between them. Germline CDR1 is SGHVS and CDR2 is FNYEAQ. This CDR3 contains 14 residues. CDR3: CASSLDRVGNTIYF. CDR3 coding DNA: TGTGCCAGCAGCTTAGACCGGGTTGGGAACACCATATATTTT. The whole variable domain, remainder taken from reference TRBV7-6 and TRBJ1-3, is GAGVSQSPRYKVTKRGQDVALRCDPISGHVSLYWYRQALGQGPEFLTYFNYEAQQDKSGLPNDRFSAERPEGSISTLTIQRTEQRDSAMYRCASSLDRVGNTIYFGEGSWLTVV.

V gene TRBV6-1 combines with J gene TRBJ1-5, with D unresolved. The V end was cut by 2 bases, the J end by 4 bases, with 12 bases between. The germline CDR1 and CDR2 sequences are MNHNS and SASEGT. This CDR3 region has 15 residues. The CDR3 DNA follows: TGTGCCAGCAGTGAAATCACAGTTCGGAATCAGCCCCAGCATTTT. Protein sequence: CASSEITVRNQPQHF.

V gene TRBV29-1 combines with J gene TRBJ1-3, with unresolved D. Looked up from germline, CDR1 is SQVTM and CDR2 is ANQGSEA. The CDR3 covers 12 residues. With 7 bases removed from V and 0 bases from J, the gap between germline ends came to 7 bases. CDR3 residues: CSGHNSGNTIYF. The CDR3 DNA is TGCAGCGGACACAACTCTGGAAACACCATATATTTT.

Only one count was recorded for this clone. The DNA for the CDR3 is TGTGCCAGCAGTTACTCGAAGGGGGCATGGGAAAAACTGTTTTTT. Protein product: CASSYSKGAWEKLFF. The chain uses TRBV6-5 and TRBJ1-4; 7 bases align to TRBD1. V trimming: 0 bases; J trimming: 8 bases; junction bases outside the gene matches: 6. Germline CDR1 and CDR2: MNHEY and SVGAGI. The CDR3 extends over 15 amino acids.

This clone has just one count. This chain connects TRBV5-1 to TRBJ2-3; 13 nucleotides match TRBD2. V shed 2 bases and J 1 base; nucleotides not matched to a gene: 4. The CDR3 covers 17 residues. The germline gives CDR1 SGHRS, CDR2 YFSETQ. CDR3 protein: CASSFRLAGGRTDTQYF. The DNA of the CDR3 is TGCGCCAGCAGCTTCAGACTAGCGGGGGGCCGCACAGATACGCAGTATTTT.

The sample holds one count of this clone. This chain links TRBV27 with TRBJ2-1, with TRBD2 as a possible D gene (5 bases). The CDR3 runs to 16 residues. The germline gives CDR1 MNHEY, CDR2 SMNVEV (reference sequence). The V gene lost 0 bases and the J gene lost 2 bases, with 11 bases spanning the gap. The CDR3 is CASSLSTGETYNEQFF. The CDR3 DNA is TGTGCCAGCAGTTTATCGACCGGGGAGACCTACAATGAGCAGTTCTTC.

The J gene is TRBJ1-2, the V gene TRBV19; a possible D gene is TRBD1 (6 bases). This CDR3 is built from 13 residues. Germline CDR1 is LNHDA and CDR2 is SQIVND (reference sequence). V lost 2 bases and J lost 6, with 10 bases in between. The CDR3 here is CASSIQGQDGYTF. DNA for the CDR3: TGTGCCAGTAGTATACAGGGACAAGATGGCTACACCTTC.

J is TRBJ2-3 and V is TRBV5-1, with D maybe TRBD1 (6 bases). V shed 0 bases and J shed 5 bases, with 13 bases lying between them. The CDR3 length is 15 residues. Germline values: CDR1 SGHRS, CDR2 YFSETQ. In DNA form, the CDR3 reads TGCGCCAGCAGCTTGGTCCAGGGGCAAGGAGATACGCAGTATTTT. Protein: CASSLVQGQGDTQYF.